This TCR beta chain was found in a study of blood T cell repertoires in COVID-19 (dated by TCRdb to 2020 to 2022). Regarding the study in general: Samples from collaborators originated in the United States, Italy and Spain and spanned both the acute and convalescent phases of COVID-19. The material from the prospective study consisted of cDNA or gDNA derived from T cells, B-cell-depleted T cells, or PBMCs. The dataset comprised deeply sampled blood TCRbeta repertoires from subjects exposed to, actively infected with, or recovered from COVID-19. The repertoires were released in a freely available public database intended as a resource for research on the immune response to SARS-CoV-2. Samples were obtained from the ongoing ImmuneRACE study (first 160 participants) and from over 1,000 subjects provided by 6 global collaborators. Sample metadata almost always included a de-identified subject ID, COVID-19 status, age in years and sex. Where available, HLA class I and class II types were taken from metadata supplied by the sample provider and were not determined by assay-based typing. Paper-wide results and their limitations: Clinical and demographic metadata were provided uncurated, with the amount varying by source and participant.

TCRbeta CDR3 regions were amplified from genomic DNA by means of the immunoSEQ Assay, a bias-controlled multiplex PCR. Per the authors' processing: Within the assay, amplification of reference gene primers was used to estimate how many nucleated cells each sample contained. To quantify the absolute abundance of each unique TCRbeta CDR3 rearrangement, sequence reads were collapsed and filtered. Productive Simpson clonality was computed per sample as the square root of Simpson's diversity index over productive rearrangements. The clones in this table, taken by TCRdb from immuneACCESS, are in-frame only. Not every clone is retained; where verified, under half of the shortfall comes from an unresolved V gene, and the cause of the rest is unknown. Clone size and the V and J calls come from that table; the DNA yielded D and trimming. The sample table records 70,000 to 95,000 clones; approximately 89% of these occur just once. Jointly, the top ten make up roughly 2.3% of the sample.

The CDR1 and CDR2 encoded by the germline V gene (reference sequence) are SEHNR and FQNEAQ. The CDR3 has 15 amino acids, counting the end cysteine and phenylalanine. Left in the record is the CDR3 DNA by itself, 45 bases read in frame from the first base. V is shortened by 2 bases, J by 3 bases, and the region joining them spans 13 bases. Whole blood was collected in K2EDTA tubes by collaborating institutions according to the institutions' own protocols. For TCRbeta analysis, collaborator samples were shipped as frozen whole blood, as isolated PBMCs, or as DNA extracted from either sample type. Comment on this clone: It has no known antigen specificity. Per-nucleotide qualities are absent, and no much larger clonotype sits a single base away.

The sequencing sample was made of peripheral blood. This clonotype was obtained from a man aged 45 to 65 with acute or convalescent COVID-19. This receptor chain uses TRBV7-9 and TRBJ1-2; the D region possibly corresponds to TRBD1 (6 bases align). The sequenced DNA: TGTGCCAGCAGCTTAATAAGGACAGACTACTATGGCTACACCTTC. This encodes CASSLIRTDYYGYTF.